Sequencing of this TCR beta chain was carried out in a study of blood T cell repertoires in COVID-19 (TCRdb year 2020). Looking at the study overall: Samples from collaborators originated in the United States, Italy and Spain and spanned both the acute and convalescent phases of COVID-19. Subjects who had been exposed to COVID-19, were actively infected with it, or had recovered from it provided the deeply sampled blood TCRbeta repertoires that made up the dataset. Sample metadata almost always included a de-identified subject ID, COVID-19 status, age in years and sex. HLA class I and class II types, where available, came from metadata supplied by the sample provider rather than from assay-based typing. The prospective study material was composed of cDNA or gDNA derived from T cells, B-cell-depleted T cells, or PBMCs. A freely available public database, intended as a resource for researchers studying the immune response to SARS-CoV-2, is where the repertoires were released. The samples were drawn from the first 160 participants of the ongoing ImmuneRACE study and from 950 to 1,500 subjects provided by 6 global collaborators.

TCRbeta CDR3 regions were amplified from genomic DNA using the immunoSEQ Assay, a bias-controlled multiplex PCR. Per the original workflow: The number of nucleated cells in each sample was estimated from the amplification of reference gene primers within the assay. Sequence reads were collapsed and filtered to measure the absolute abundance of every unique TCRbeta CDR3 rearrangement. For each sample, productive Simpson clonality was calculated as the square root of Simpson's diversity index over productive rearrangements. The source is immuneACCESS, and TCRdb retained only in-frame sequences with V and J called. Part of the clones is not carried over; for the studies checked, unresolved V genes explain less than half of this, and the remainder is unexplained. V and J calls and clone size are copied from that table; D and trimming were computed from the DNA. Within this sample are some 140,000 clones, with about 88% of them counted one time only. The ten largest make up about 2.4% of the sample.

In the prospective study, participants were roughly 18 to 100 years old, resided in about 25 geographic areas of the United States, and were enrolled through a virtual design. To assign participants to cohorts, the prospective study relied on clinical history that participants themselves reported in a screening survey and a study questionnaire. Each participant in the prospective study had whole blood, serum and a nasopharyngeal or oropharyngeal swab collected by mobile phlebotomists. Over a roughly 2-month period, participants in the prospective study had the option of providing additional blood draws and questionnaires. Before DNA extraction, prospective study blood samples were shipped either frozen or at room temperature. The germline V gene specifies SGHRS as CDR1 and YFSETQ as CDR2. Germline trimming amounts to 4 bases on V and 6 bases on J, with 5 as the count of junction bases outside the gene matches. Counted from cysteine to phenylalanine, this CDR3 has 15 amino acids. Only the CDR3 region is kept as DNA, spanning 45 bases read in frame from base 1.

Concerning this clone itself: Its specific antigen is unknown. It has no much larger one-base neighbor in the sample; base qualities were not kept.

What the research found in general, with its limitations: How much clinical and demographic metadata was included differed by source and by participant, and the metadata was provided uncurated.

The rearranged chain carries TRBV5-1 and TRBJ1-4, and TRBD1 aligns with 11 junction nucleotides. The origin of this receptor is a man aged 40-49 years with acute COVID-19. The sequencing input was PBMCs or T cells enriched from blood (not recorded which). The DNA sequence is as follows: TGCGCCAGCAGCCCCGGACAGGGGGCTCATGAAAAACTGTTTTTT. Its translation reads: CASSPGQGAHEKLFF.